This T cell receptor beta chain was profiled in a study of T cell repertoires in cytomegalovirus infection. Study at large: Recently identified HLA-C-restricted CMV epitopes and well-studied HLA-B-restricted CMV epitopes were used by the study. An indication of both CMV infection and matching HLA type came from public TCR beta signatures. General study points: Based on cumulative public TCR beta family frequency, carriers of CMV plus the relevant HLA were identified. Clonotypes of TCR beta that were HLA-C-restricted and CMV-specific dominated the ex vivo response.

Of note for this clonotype: Its antigen is not known.

TCRdb fed the reads into MiXCR, producing one record per CDR3 protein. Of hundreds of thousands of distinct CDR3 sequences listed, roughly 46% are singletons. The ends were cut back, 3 bases at V and 4 bases at J, with 15 bases in the middle. The CDR3 spans 16 residues. The germline V gene has CDR1 KGHSH and CDR2 LQKENI. This specimen consisted of cultured PBMCs, obtained from culture after CMV antigen stimulation. This chain joins TRBV18 and TRBJ2-2, with a tentative D call TRBD1 (6 bases). The sequence was collected from a human donor in good health (CMV status not recorded). Some clones in this sample may be carry-over from other donors' samples. The CDR3 sequence is CASSPNVGASTGELFF. In nucleotides, the CDR3 is TGTGCCAGCTCACCCAACGTGGGGGCGAGCACCGGGGAGCTGTTTTTT.